The 28 T cell receptor beta chains below were found in one sample sequenced in a study of vaccination and CD4 T cells after COVID-19. The treatment denotes: roughly nine-day PBMC culture with coronavirus spike peptide pools or control peptides (ViraFEST assay). The Oncomine TCR Beta short-read assay was applied to DNA of cultured CD4+ T cells. One entry per CDR3 protein, called by TCRdb with MiXCR from the PCR reads. The repertoire consists of about 13,000 distinct CDR3 sequences, with 62% occurring once and the leading ten covering approximately 12%. No cognate antigen is known for these TCRs. The material sequenced was CD4+ T cells from blood, cultured in vitro. The receptor set was obtained from a human donor who had recovered from COVID-19.

The chain couples TRBV20-1 to TRBJ2-2; D ambiguous. Trimming pared 5 bases from V and 0 bases from J, leaving 10 bases between. This CDR3 is built from 14 residues. Germline loops: CDR1 DFQATT, CDR2 SNEGSKA (reference sequence). CDR3 nucleotide sequence: TGCAGTGCTCCCGTGGTCGCGAACACCGGGGAGCTGTTTTTT. This encodes CSAPVVANTGELFF.

V gene TRBV7-9 combines with J gene TRBJ2-7; TRBD2 might be the D (5 bases). Germline loops: CDR1 SEHNR, CDR2 FQNEAQ (reference sequence). This CDR3 comprises 11 residues. Trimming left V 4 bases short and J 5 bases short, with 6 bases between. Here the CDR3 reads CASSSGDEQYF. CDR3 in DNA: TGTGCCAGCAGCTCCGGGGACGAGCAGTACTTC.

The rearrangement links TRBV20-1 to TRBJ2-7; TRBD2 might be the D (6 bases). V lost 3 bases and J 4 bases, leaving 19 bases between the germline ends. This CDR3 contains 15 residues. Germline V gene sequence: CDR1 DFQATT, CDR2 SNEGSKA (reference sequence). CDR3 sequence (DNA): TGCAGTGCTAGGATTATCCGGGACTTATCGTACGAGCAGTACTTC. Encoded protein: CSARIIRDLSYEQYF.

In this sample, this clonotype turned up once. V is TRBV6-1 and J is TRBJ1-4; weak D call: TRBD1 (6 bases). The CDR3 is 15 residues long. Trimming shortened V by 2 bases and J by 5 bases, and 12 bases separated the two germline ends. Germline CDR1 reads MNHNS; CDR2 reads SASEGT. The CDR3 here is CASSELVGGNEKLFF. The CDR3 DNA is TGTGCCAGCAGTGAATTGGTAGGGGGAAATGAAAAACTGTTTTTT.

The V and J genes are TRBV5-1 and TRBJ2-5; D remains unclear. This CDR3 has 13 residues. V was trimmed by 1 base and J by 5 bases, leaving 9 bases between them. Germline CDR1 reads SGHRS; CDR2 reads YFSETQ. As DNA, the CDR3 is TGCGCCAGCAGCTTGTGGGGTTCGGAGACCCAGTACTTC. This encodes CASSLWGSETQYF.

V and J are TRBV20-1 and TRBJ1-2, with D tentatively TRBD1 (5 bases). Trimming shortened V by 3 bases and J by 2 bases, and 13 bases separated the two germline ends. The CDR3 is made up of 14 amino acids. Germline V gives CDR1 DFQATT, CDR2 SNEGSKA (reference sequence). CDR3 in amino acids: CSARATGTNYGYTF. The CDR3 coding sequence is TGCAGTGCTAGGGCCACCGGGACCAACTATGGCTACACCTTC.

V gene TRBV5-1 combines with J gene TRBJ1-6; D unresolved. The CDR3 totals 15 residues. The V end lost 1 base, the J end lost 3 bases, and 8 bases lay between the germline ends. Germline-derived CDR1 and CDR2 are SGHRS and YFSETQ. Here the CDR3 DNA reads TGCGCCAGCAGCTTGAGTACGGGCTATAATTCACCCCTCCACTTT. Translated: CASSLSTGYNSPLHF.

In its sample, this clonotype was seen once. The CDR3 loop reads CSARLSGRADGETQYF. In DNA, the CDR3 is TGCAGTGCTAGATTAAGCGGGAGGGCCGATGGAGAGACCCAGTACTTC. J is TRBJ2-5 and V is TRBV20-1, with TRBD2 identical over 10 bases. The CDR3 sequence is 16 residues long. Trimming removed 2 bases from V and 4 bases from J; junction bases left unmatched: 10. Germline lookup yields CDR1 DFQATT and CDR2 SNEGSKA (reference sequence).

The gene calls are TRBV20-1 and TRBJ2-7; the D gene is possibly TRBD2 (6 bases). This CDR3 has 15 amino acids. V was pared by 5 bases and J by 0 bases, with 17 bases between. Germline CDR1 is DFQATT and CDR2 is SNEGSKA (reference sequence). CDR3 sequence (DNA): TGCAGTGCTCCGACCGACGGACTACCCTCCTACGAGCAGTACTTC. Its protein product is CSAPTDGLPSYEQYF.

This chain connects TRBV29-1 to TRBJ2-2, with D uncertain. Germline values: CDR1 SQVTM, CDR2 ANQGSEA. The CDR3 consists of 12 residues. V was pared by 4 bases and J by 7 bases, with 10 bases between. CDR3 DNA sequence: TGCAGCGTTGGGCCGATCGGCGGGGAGCTGTTTTTT. This encodes CSVGPIGGELFF.

This sequence joins TRBV20-1 and TRBJ2-4; perhaps TRBD2 as D (7 bases). The V end lost 5 bases, the J end lost 3 bases, and 26 bases lay between the germline ends. CDR1 is DFQATT and CDR2 is SNEGSKA in the germline V gene (reference sequence). This CDR3 contains 18 residues. The CDR3 region is CSAAWEGGLRRGKNIQYF. CDR3 sequence (DNA): TGCAGTGCTGCCTGGGAGGGGGGATTACGTCGGGGCAAAAACATTCAGTACTTC.

Only a few counts were recorded for this clonotype. The V and J genes are TRBV19 and TRBJ1-1; no definite D call. Trimming removed 6 bases from V and 1 base from J, with 12 bases in between. Germline V lookup: CDR1 LNHDA, CDR2 SQIVND (reference sequence). The CDR3 sequence is 14 residues long. As DNA, the CDR3 is TGTGCCAGTAGGGGAGGCTCTGGGAACACTGAAGCTTTCTTT. Residues: CASRGGSGNTEAFF. The full variable domain, with the rest looked up from reference TRBV19 and TRBJ1-1, is DGGITQSPKYLFRKEGQNVTLSCEQNLNHDAMYWYRQDPGQGLRLIYYSQIVNDFQKGDIAEGYSVSREKKESFPLTVTSAQKNPTAFYLCASRGGSGNTEAFFGQGTRLTVV.

The chain joins TRBV27 to TRBJ2-3; D is ambiguous. The CDR3 runs 13 residues. Germline-derived CDR1 and CDR2 are MNHEY and SMNVEV (reference sequence). Trimming left V 1 base short and J 4 bases short, with 6 bases between. The CDR3 nucleotides are TGTGCCAGCAGTTTATTCTTTCCAGATACGCAGTATTTT. Translating gives CASSLFFPDTQYF.

A few counts support this clonotype. The chain has TRBV20-1 and TRBJ2-5, with D possibly matching TRBD2 (5 bases). The V end was cut by 6 bases, the J end by 2 bases, with 13 bases between. CDR3 length: 13 residues. Germline CDR1 is DFQATT and CDR2 is SNEGSKA (reference sequence). The CDR3 loop reads CSAPTRAQETQYF. The CDR3, as DNA: TGCAGTGCCCCAACTAGGGCACAAGAGACCCAGTACTTC.

The rearrangement joins TRBV7-9 to TRBJ1-4; the match to TRBD1 covers 8 bases. The V and J ends lost 7 bases and 6 bases, in that order; junction bases with no gene match: 4. CDR3 length: 13 residues. The germline V gene has CDR1 SEHNR and CDR2 FQNEAQ (reference sequence). The DNA for the CDR3 is TGTGCCAGCACAGGGGGCTTTGATGAAAAACTGTTTTTT. Protein: CASTGGFDEKLFF.

The rearrangement uses TRBV19 and TRBJ2-5; 11 bases agree with TRBD2. The CDR3 totals 16 residues. The germline CDR1 and CDR2 sequences are LNHDA and SQIVND (reference sequence). With 4 bases clipped from V and 2 bases from J, the junction kept 6 bases outside the gene matches. The CDR3, as DNA: TGTGCCAGTAGTACCCTGGGACTAGCGGTTCAAGAGACCCAGTACTTC. Its translation is CASSTLGLAVQETQYF.

In this sample, this clonotype turned up once. The gene calls are TRBV15 and TRBJ2-3; D ambiguous. With 5 bases removed from V and 1 base from J, the gap between germline ends came to 13 bases. This CDR3 is built from 15 residues. Germline CDR1 LNHNV, CDR2 YYDKDF (reference sequence). CDR3 residues: CATSDRSTGTDTQYF. CDR3 nucleotides: TGTGCCACCAGCGACCGAAGTACCGGCACAGATACGCAGTATTTT. The full variable domain, completed using reference TRBV15 and TRBJ2-3, is DAMVIQNPRYQVTQFGKPVTLSCSQTLNHNVMYWYQQKSSQAPKLLFHYYDKDFNNEADTPDNFQSRRPNTSFCFLDIRSPGLGDTAMYLCATSDRSTGTDTQYFGPGTRLTVL.

The gene calls are TRBV7-2 and TRBJ2-2, with TRBD2 identical over 12 bases. V lost 7 bases and J lost 7; bases outside the gene matches: 4. The CDR3 loop spans 14 amino acids. In germline, CDR1 is SGHTA, CDR2 FQGNSA. The DNA for the CDR3 is TGTGCCAGCAACTCGGGACTAGCGGGCGGGGAGCTGTTTTTT. Translation gives CASNSGLAGGELFF.

The V gene is TRBV18, the J gene TRBJ2-7; D remains unclear. The CDR3 loop spans 13 amino acids. Trimming shortened V by 3 bases and J by 7 bases, and 13 bases separated the two germline ends. The V gene's germline CDR1 is KGHSH and CDR2 LQKENI. CDR3 sequence reads: CASSPSVSREQYF. In nucleotides, the CDR3 is TGTGCCAGCTCACCCTCCGTGTCTCGGGAGCAGTACTTC.

The chain combines TRBV4-1 with TRBJ1-5; D remains unclear. Deletions cut 4 bases from V and 5 bases from J, with 12 bases between. CDR3 length equals 14 residues. In germline, CDR1 is MGHRA, CDR2 YSYEKL. CDR3 region: CASSLREGDQPQHF. For the CDR3, the DNA is TGCGCCAGCAGCCTACGAGAGGGAGATCAGCCCCAGCATTTT.

The chain employs TRBV9 and TRBJ2-1; 9 bases are a match to TRBD2. The germline V gene encodes CDR1 SGDLS and CDR2 YYNGEE. The V and J ends lost 5 bases and 9 bases, in that order; junction bases with no gene match: 24. The CDR3 runs to 19 residues. The DNA of the CDR3 is TGTGCCAGCAGGGGGGGGATTGTTAAATCGCGGGAGGGCCTGGGTGAGCAGTTCTTC. Translation gives CASRGGIVKSREGLGEQFF.

The rearrangement uses TRBV27 and TRBJ1-2, with D tentatively TRBD1 (5 bases). V lost 4 bases and J 3 bases, leaving 12 bases between the germline ends. Per the germline V gene, CDR1 is MNHEY and CDR2 is SMNVEV (reference sequence). The CDR3 spans 14 residues. The CDR3 DNA follows: TGTGCCAGCAGTTCTTATCAGGGCTACTATGGCTACACCTTC. It codes for CASSSYQGYYGYTF.

The V call is TRBV15, the J call TRBJ2-7, with TRBD2 matching 8 bases. Unmatched junction bases numbered 6, after V lost 0 bases and J lost 2 bases. Germline V gene data show CDR1 as LNHNV and CDR2 as YYDKDF (reference sequence). The length of the CDR3 is 16 residues. The CDR3 protein is CATSRETAGEAYEQYF. The CDR3 DNA reads TGTGCCACCAGCAGAGAAACAGCGGGAGAGGCCTACGAGCAGTACTTC. The full variable domain, its missing parts supplied by reference TRBV15 and TRBJ2-7, is DAMVIQNPRYQVTQFGKPVTLSCSQTLNHNVMYWYQQKSSQAPKLLFHYYDKDFNNEADTPDNFQSRRPNTSFCFLDIRSPGLGDTAMYLCATSRETAGEAYEQYFGPGTRLTVT.

J is TRBJ1-6 and V is TRBV7-9; no definite D call. The CDR3 length is 14 residues. The V and J ends lost 5 bases and 5 bases respectively, with 10 bases between them. The V gene's germline CDR1 is SEHNR and CDR2 FQNEAQ (reference sequence). CDR3 protein: CASSTRTDNSPLHF. The CDR3 DNA sequence: TGTGCCAGCAGCACCCGGACGGATAATTCACCCCTCCACTTT.

The chain uses TRBV20-1 and TRBJ2-7; TRBD2 agrees at 8 bases. The CDR3 covers 13 residues. The V gene end was trimmed by 6 bases and the J gene end by 2 bases; junction bases not matched to a gene: 6. The germline CDR1 and CDR2 sequences are DFQATT and SNEGSKA (reference sequence). This CDR3 reads CSAIAGFPYEQYF. The CDR3 region has the DNA TGCAGTGCCATAGCGGGATTCCCCTACGAGCAGTACTTC.

This chain uses TRBV10-1 with TRBJ2-7; a possible D gene is TRBD1 (5 bases). V lost 3 bases to trimming and J lost 2 bases, with 11 bases between them. Germline-derived CDR1 and CDR2 are WNHNN and SYGVQD (reference sequence). CDR3 length: 14 amino acids. CDR3 nucleotides: TGCGCCAGCAGTGATGGGGCCGGTGCCTACGAGCAGTACTTC. Protein product: CASSDGAGAYEQYF.

This clonotype occurred a few times. The gene calls are TRBV6-1 and TRBJ1-4; D uncertain. V shed 7 bases and J shed 0 bases, with 12 bases lying between them. The CDR3 loop spans 15 amino acids. Germline V gene data show CDR1 as MNHNS and CDR2 as SASEGT. The CDR3 region is CASTGVGTTNEKLFF. The CDR3 bases are TGTGCCAGCACCGGGGTAGGGACAACTAATGAAAAACTGTTTTTT.

V usage is TRBV2 and J usage is TRBJ1-4; D is unclear. The CDR3 spans 14 residues. V was shortened by 4 bases and J by 5 bases, with 11 bases between the two germline ends. Germline V gives CDR1 SNHLY, CDR2 FYNNEI. The CDR3 DNA sequence: TGTGCCAGCAGTGTATCCAGCTTGAATGAAAAACTGTTTTTT. Translated: CASSVSSLNEKLFF.